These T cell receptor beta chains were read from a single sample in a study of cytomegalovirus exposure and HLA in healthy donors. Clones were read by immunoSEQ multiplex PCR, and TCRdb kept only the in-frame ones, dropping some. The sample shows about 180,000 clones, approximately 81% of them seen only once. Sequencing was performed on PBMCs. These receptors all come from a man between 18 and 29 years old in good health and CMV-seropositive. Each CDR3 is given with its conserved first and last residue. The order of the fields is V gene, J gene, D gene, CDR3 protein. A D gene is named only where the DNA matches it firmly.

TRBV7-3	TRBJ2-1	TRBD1	CASSLGTGGSRDEQFF
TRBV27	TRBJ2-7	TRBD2	CASRPLGGTNYEQYF
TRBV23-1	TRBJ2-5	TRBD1	CASSQSNAGQGGQETQYF
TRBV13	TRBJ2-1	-	CASSPPSGEQFF
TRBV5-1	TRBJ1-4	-	CASSLGRAGEKLFF
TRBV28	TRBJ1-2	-	CASTFLQGTYGYTF
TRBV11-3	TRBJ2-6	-	CASSIPSGAGANVLTF
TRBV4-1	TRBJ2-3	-	CASSQGRGLSTDTQYF
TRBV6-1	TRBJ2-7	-	CASSVIDHYYEQYF
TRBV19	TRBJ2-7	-	CASSITGTSYEQYF